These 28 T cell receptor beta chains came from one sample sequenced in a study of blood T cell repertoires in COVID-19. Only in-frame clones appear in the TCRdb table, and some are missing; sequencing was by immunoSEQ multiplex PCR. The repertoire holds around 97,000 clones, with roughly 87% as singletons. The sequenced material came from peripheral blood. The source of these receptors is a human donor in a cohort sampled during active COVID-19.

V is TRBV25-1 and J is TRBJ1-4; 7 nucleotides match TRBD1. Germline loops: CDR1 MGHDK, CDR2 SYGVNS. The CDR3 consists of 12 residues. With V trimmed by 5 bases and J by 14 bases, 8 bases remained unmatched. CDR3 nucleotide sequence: TGTGCCAGCAGTAGTGGACAGGCCAGGCTGTTTTTT. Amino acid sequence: CASSSGQARLFF.

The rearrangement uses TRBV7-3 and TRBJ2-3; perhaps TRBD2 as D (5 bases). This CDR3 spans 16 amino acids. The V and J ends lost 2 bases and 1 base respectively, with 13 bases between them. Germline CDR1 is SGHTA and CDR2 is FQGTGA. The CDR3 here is CASSLQSGAGTDTQYF. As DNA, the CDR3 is TGTGCCAGCAGCTTACAAAGCGGAGCCGGCACAGATACGCAGTATTTT.

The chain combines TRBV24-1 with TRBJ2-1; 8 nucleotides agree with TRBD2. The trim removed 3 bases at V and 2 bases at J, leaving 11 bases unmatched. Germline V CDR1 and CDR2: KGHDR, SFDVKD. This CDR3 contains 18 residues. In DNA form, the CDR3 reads TGTGCCACCAGTGATGTTCGACGGGGGGGGGCCCCCTACAATGAGCAGTTCTTC. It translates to CATSDVRRGGAPYNEQFF.

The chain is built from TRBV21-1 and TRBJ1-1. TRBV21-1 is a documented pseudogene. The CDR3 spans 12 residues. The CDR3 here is CASTDPSTEAFF. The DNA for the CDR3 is TGTGCCAGCACCGATCCGAGTACTGAAGCTTTCTTT.

The CDR3 nucleotides are TGCGCCAGCGGTGCGGGGACAGGGGTATACGAGCAGTACTTC. Its protein product is CASGAGTGVYEQYF. The rearrangement uses TRBV10-2 and TRBJ2-7, with 10 positions matching TRBD1. V lost 8 bases to trimming and J lost 4 bases; unmatched junction nucleotides: 8. From germline, CDR1 is WSHSY and CDR2 SAAADI. The CDR3 totals 14 residues.

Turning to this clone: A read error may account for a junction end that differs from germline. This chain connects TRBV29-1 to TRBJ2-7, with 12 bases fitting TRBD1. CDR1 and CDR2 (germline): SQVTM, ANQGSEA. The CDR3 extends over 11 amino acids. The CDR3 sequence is CSLVDRDRGRF. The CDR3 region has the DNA TGCAGCCTTGTCGACCGGGACAGGGGGCGATTC.

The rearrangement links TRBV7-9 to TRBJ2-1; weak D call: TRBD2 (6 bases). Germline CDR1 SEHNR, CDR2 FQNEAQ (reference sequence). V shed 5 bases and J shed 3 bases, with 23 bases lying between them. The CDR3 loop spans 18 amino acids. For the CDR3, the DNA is TGTGCCAGCAGCCCGAAGGCCGGGGACTTCATCCACTACAATGAGCAGTTCTTC. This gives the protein CASSPKAGDFIHYNEQFF.

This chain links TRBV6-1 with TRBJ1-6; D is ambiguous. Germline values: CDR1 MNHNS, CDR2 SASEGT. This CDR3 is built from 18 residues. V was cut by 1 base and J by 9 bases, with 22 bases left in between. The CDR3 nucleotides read TGTGCCAGCAGTGAAGAGGAGGGCATCACCTTACTGGGTTCACCCCTCCACTTT. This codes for CASSEEEGITLLGSPLHF.

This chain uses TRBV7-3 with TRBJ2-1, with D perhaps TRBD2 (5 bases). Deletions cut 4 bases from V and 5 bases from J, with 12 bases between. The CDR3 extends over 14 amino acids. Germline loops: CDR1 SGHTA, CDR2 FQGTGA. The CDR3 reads CASSSAGQNNEQFF. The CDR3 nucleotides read TGTGCCAGCAGCTCTGCGGGCCAGAACAATGAGCAGTTCTTC.

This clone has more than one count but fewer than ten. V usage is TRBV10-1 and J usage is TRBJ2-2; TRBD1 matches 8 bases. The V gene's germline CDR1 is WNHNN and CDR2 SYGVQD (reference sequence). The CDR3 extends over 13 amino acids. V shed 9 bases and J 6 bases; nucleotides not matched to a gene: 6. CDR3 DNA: TGCGCCAGTGGCGGGACAGGCGCCGGGGAGCTGTTTTTT. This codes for CASGGTGAGELFF.

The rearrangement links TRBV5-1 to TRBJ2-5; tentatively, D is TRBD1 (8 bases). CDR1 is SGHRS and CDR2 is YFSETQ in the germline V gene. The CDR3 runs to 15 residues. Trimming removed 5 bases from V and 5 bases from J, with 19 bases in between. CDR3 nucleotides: TGCGCCAGCAGGGGGGAGGGACAGGTCGAGGAGACCCAGTACTTC. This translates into CASRGEGQVEETQYF.

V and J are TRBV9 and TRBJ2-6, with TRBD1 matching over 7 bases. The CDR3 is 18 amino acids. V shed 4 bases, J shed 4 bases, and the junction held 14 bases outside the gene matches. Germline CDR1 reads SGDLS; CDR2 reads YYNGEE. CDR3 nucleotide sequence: TGTGCCAGCAGCTTCCAAAGACAGGGCCTTGCGGGGGCCAACGTCCTGACTTTC. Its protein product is CASSFQRQGLAGANVLTF.

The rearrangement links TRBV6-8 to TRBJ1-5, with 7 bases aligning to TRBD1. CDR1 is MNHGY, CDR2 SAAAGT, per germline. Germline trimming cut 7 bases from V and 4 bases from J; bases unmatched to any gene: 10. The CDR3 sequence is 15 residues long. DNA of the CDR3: TGTGCCAGCAATGGTAGCAGGGGGACGAATCAGCCCCAGCATTTT. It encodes CASNGSRGTNQPQHF.

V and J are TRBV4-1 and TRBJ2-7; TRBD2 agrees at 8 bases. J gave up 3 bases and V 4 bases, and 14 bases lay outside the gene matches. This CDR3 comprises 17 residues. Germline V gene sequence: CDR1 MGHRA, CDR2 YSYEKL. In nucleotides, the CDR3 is TGCGCCAGCAGCCTCCACGGTCCGGGAGGGGTCAACTACGAGCAGTACTTC. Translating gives CASSLHGPGGVNYEQYF.

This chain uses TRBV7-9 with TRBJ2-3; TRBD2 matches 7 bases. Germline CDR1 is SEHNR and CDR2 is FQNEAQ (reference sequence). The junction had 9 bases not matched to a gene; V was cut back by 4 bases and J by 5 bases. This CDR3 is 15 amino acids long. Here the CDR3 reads CASSSVEGGRDTQYF. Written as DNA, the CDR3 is TGTGCCAGCAGCTCCGTTGAGGGAGGGAGAGATACGCAGTATTTT.

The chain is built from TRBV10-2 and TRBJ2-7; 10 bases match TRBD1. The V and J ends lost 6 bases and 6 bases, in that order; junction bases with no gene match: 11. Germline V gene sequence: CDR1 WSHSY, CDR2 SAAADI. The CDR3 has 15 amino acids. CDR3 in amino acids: CASRYTGTGVPEQYF. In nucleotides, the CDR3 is TGCGCCAGCAGGTATACCGGGACAGGGGTTCCCGAGCAGTACTTC.

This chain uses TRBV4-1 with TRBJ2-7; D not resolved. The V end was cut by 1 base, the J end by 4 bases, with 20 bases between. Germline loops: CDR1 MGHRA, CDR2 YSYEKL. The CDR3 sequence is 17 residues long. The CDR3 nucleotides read TGCGCCAGCAGCCAAGCTTCGTTCCAGGCCTCGGCGTACGAGCAGTACTTC. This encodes CASSQASFQASAYEQYF.

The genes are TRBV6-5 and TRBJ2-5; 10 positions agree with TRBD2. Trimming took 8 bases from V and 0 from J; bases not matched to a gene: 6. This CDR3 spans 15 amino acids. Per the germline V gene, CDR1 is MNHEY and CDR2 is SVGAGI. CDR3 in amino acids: CASRTAGGYQETQYF. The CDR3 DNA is TGTGCCAGCCGGACAGCGGGGGGGTACCAAGAGACCCAGTACTTC.

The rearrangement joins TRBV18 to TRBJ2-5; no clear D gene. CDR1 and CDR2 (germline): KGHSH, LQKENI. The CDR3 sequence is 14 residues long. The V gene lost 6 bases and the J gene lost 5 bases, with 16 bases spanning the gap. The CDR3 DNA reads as TGTGCCAGCTCGGGCTCTGGAACTCGGGAGACCCAGTACTTC. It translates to CASSGSGTRETQYF.

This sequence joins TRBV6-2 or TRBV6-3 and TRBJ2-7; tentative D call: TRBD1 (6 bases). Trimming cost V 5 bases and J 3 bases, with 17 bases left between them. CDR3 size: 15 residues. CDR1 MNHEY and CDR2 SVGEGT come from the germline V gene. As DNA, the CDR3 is TGTGCCAGCAGTCATGCGACAGGCCCATTCTACGAGCAGTACTTC. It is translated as CASSHATGPFYEQYF.

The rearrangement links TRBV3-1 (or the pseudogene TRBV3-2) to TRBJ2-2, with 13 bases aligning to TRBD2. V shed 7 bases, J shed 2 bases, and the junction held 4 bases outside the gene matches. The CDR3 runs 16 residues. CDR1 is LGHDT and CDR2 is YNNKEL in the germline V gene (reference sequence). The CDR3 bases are TGTGCCAGCAACGGACTAGCGGGGGTAAACACCGGGGAGCTGTTTTTT. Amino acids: CASNGLAGVNTGELFF.

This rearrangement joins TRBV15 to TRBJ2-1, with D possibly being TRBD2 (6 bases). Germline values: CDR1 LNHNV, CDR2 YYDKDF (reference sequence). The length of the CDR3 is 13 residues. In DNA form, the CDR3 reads TGTGTGCGCCACCGGGACTCTCACAATGAGCAGTTCTTC. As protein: CVRHRDSHNEQFF. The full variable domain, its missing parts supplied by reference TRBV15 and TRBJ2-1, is DAMVIQNPRYQVTQFGKPVTLSCSQTLNHNVMYWYQQKSSQAPKLLFHYYDKDFNNEADTPDNFQSRRPNTSFCFLDIRSPGLGDTAMYLCVRHRDSHNEQFFGPGTRLTVL.

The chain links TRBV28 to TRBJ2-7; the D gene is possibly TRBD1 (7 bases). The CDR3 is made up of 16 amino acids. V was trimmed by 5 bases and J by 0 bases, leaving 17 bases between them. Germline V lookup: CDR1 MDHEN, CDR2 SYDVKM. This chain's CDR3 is CASSLRGGGLSYEQYF. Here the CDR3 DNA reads TGTGCCAGCAGTCTCCGCGGAGGGGGCCTCTCCTACGAGCAGTACTTC.

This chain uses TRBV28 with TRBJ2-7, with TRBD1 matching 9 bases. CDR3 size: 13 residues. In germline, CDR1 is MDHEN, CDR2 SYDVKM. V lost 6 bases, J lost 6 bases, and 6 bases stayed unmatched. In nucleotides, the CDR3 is TGTGCCAGCAGCCCAAGACAGGGGGGCGAGCAGTACTTC. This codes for CASSPRQGGEQYF.

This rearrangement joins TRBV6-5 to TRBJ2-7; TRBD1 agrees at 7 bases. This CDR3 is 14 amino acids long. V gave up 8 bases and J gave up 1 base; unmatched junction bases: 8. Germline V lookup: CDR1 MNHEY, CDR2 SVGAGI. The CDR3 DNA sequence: TGTGCCAGCCGAAAGGACAGGTTTTCCTACGAGCAGTACTTC. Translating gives CASRKDRFSYEQYF.

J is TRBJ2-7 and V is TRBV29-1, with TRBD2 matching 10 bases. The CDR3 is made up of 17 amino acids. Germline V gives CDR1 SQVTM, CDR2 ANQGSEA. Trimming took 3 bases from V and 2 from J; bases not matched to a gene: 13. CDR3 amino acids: CSVDARLAGQSTYEQYF. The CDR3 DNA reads TGCAGCGTTGACGCTAGACTAGCGGGCCAAAGTACCTACGAGCAGTACTTC.

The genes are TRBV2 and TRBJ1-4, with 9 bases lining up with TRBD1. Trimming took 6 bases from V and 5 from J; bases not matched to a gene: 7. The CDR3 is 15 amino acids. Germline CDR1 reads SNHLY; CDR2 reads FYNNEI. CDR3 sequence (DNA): TGTGCCAGCAGGGAAACAGGGGGCGGGAATGAAAAACTGTTTTTT. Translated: CASRETGGGNEKLFF.

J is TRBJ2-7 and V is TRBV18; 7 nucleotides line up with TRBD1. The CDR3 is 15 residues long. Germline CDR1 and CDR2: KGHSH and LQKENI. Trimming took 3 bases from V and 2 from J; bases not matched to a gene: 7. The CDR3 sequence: CASSPSPDRPYEQYF. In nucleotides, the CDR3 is TGTGCCAGCTCACCGAGCCCGGACAGGCCCTACGAGCAGTACTTC. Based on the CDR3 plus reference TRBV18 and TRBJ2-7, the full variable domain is NAGVMQNPRHLVRRRGQEARLRCSPMKGHSHVYWYRQLPEEGLKFMVYLQKENIIDESGMPKERFSAEFPKEGPSILRIQQVVRGDSAAYFCASSPSPDRPYEQYFGPGTRLTVT.